Listed here are 25 T cell receptor beta chains from one sample, sequenced in a study of blood T cells in healthy people across ages. It was with a sample-barcoded 5' primer and a J-beta primer mix that a second PCR of roughly 7 to 12 cycles was run. TCRdb re-called the 5' RACE reads with MiXCR, one entry per CDR3 protein. The data contain 600,000 or so distinct CDR3 sequences, around a fifth of them seen just once; the ten biggest clones take up roughly 3.9%. The sequenced material came from blood. Source of these receptors: a man in his 70s in good health.

CDR3 sequence: CASSFSGRAETQYF. The CDR3 DNA follows: TGCGCCAGCAGCTTTAGCGGGAGGGCAGAGACCCAGTACTTC. The V gene is TRBV5-1, the J gene TRBJ2-5, with 11 bases matching TRBD2. The germline gives CDR1 SGHRS, CDR2 YFSETQ. V dropped 2 bases and J dropped 4; count of bases not matched to a gene: 1. The CDR3 is 14 residues long. Variable domain in full (rest from reference TRBV5-1 and TRBJ2-5): KAGVTQTPRYLIKTRGQQVTLSCSPISGHRSVSWYQQTPGQGLQFLFEYFSETQRNKGNFPGRFSGRQFSNSRSEMNVSTLELGDSALYLCASSFSGRAETQYFGPGTRLLVL.

Only a few counts were recorded for this clonotype. The chain combines TRBV5-1 with TRBJ2-7; a weak D match, TRBD1 (5 bases). Germline V gene lookup returns CDR1 SGHRS and CDR2 YFSETQ. Trimming took off 4 bases at V and 5 bases at J, with 19 bases between the two ends. There are 15 residues in the CDR3. CDR3 nucleotide sequence: TGCGCCAGCAGCCCATTAGACAGTAGAGGTCACGAGCAGTACTTC. It is translated as CASSPLDSRGHEQYF. Variable domain in full (rest from reference TRBV5-1 and TRBJ2-7): KAGVTQTPRYLIKTRGQQVTLSCSPISGHRSVSWYQQTPGQGLQFLFEYFSETQRNKGNFPGRFSGRQFSNSRSEMNVSTLELGDSALYLCASSPLDSRGHEQYFGPGTRLTVT.

This clonotype was observed a few times. The CDR3 DNA reads TGTGCCAGCAGTTTAGGCAGGGGGAGGCGCGAGCAGTACTTC. It encodes CASSLGRGRREQYF. The chain combines TRBV28 with TRBJ2-5, with a possible D match to TRBD1 (7 bases). The DNA end is a closer match to TRBJ2-7, so the J assignment may be wrong. The CDR3 is 14 amino acids. Germline V gene data show CDR1 as MDHEN and CDR2 as SYDVKM.

This clonotype was observed many times. The chain joins TRBV29-1 to TRBJ2-5; a possible D gene is TRBD1 (6 bases). CDR3 length: 13 amino acids. The V gene's germline CDR1 is SQVTM and CDR2 ANQGSEA. V lost 7 bases, J lost 5 bases, and 17 bases lay in between. CDR3 bases: TGCAGCGCCCGGGAACAGGGTGGGGAGACCCAGTACTTC. The encoded protein is CSAREQGGETQYF.

The chain carries TRBV5-4 and TRBJ2-7; the match to TRBD1 covers 10 bases. The CDR3 has 15 amino acids. The germline CDR1 and CDR2 sequences are SGHNT and YYREEE (reference sequence). V was pared by 0 bases and J by 2 bases, with 2 bases of the junction left unmatched. The CDR3 bases are TGTGCCAGCAGCTTGGTAGGGACAGGGGCCTACGAGCAGTACTTC. Its translation: CASSLVGTGAYEQYF.

Comment on this clonotype: A much larger clone is a single base away; this may be a read error. The gene calls are TRBV28 and TRBJ2-6, with no clear D. The CDR3 extends over 15 amino acids. Germline values: CDR1 MDHEN, CDR2 SYDVKM. The CDR3 DNA is TGTGCCGGCAGTTTATATGGGATGGGGGCCAACGTCCTGACTTTC. Residues: CAGSLYGMGANVLTF.

This clonotype was seen a handful of times. V is TRBV7-6 and J is TRBJ2-4; 9 bases agree with TRBD2. V lost 5 bases, J lost 4 bases, and 9 bases stayed unmatched. Germline V gene data show CDR1 as SGHVS and CDR2 as FNYEAQ. The CDR3 runs 16 residues. CDR3 region: CASSPSGLAGKNIQYF. In DNA, the CDR3 is TGTGCCAGCAGCCCATCGGGGCTAGCGGGGAAAAACATTCAGTACTTC.

This clonotype showed up just a few times. This chain connects TRBV28 to TRBJ2-5; 10 positions match TRBD2. The germline V gene has CDR1 MDHEN and CDR2 SYDVKM. This CDR3 spans 15 amino acids. Germline trimming cut 3 bases from V and 5 bases from J; bases unmatched to any gene: 6. CDR3 region: CASSFPGLARETQYF. CDR3 bases: TGTGCCAGCAGTTTCCCGGGACTAGCGAGGGAGACCCAGTACTTC.

The rearrangement uses TRBV20-1 and TRBJ2-1; no reliable D call. The CDR3 consists of 11 residues. Between the trimmed V and J ends, which lost 3 bases and 9 bases, there was a span of 9 bases. Germline CDR1 DFQATT, CDR2 SNEGSKA (reference sequence). CDR3 in amino acids: CSARNVGEQFF. In nucleotides, the CDR3 is TGCAGTGCTAGGAACGTGGGTGAGCAGTTCTTC.

J is TRBJ1-1 and V is TRBV29-1, with D tentatively TRBD1 (6 bases). Germline CDR1 SQVTM, CDR2 ANQGSEA. V lost 4 bases and J 5 bases, leaving 14 bases between the germline ends. The CDR3 covers 13 residues. DNA of the CDR3: TGCAGCGTTGTGTCGGGACAAATAACTGAAGCTTTCTTT. Translating gives CSVVSGQITEAFF.

The chain has TRBV28 and TRBJ2-1; 8 bases match TRBD1. CDR1 MDHEN and CDR2 SYDVKM come from the germline V gene. CDR3 length: 16 residues. V trimming: 2 bases; J trimming: 2 bases; junction bases outside the gene matches: 5. For the CDR3, the DNA is TGTGCCAGCAGTTTAACCTGGACAGGGACCTACAATGAGCAGTTCTTC. Encoded protein: CASSLTWTGTYNEQFF.

This clonotype has just a few counts. The V call is TRBV29-1, the J call TRBJ1-1; 7 bases are a match to TRBD1. This CDR3 comprises 13 residues. Trimming took 4 bases from V and 11 from J; bases not matched to a gene: 13. Looked up from germline, CDR1 is SQVTM and CDR2 is ANQGSEA. Written as DNA, the CDR3 is TGCAGCGTTGTCCCTGGACAGGATATTATGGCTTTCTTT. Protein sequence: CSVVPGQDIMAFF.

The chain is built from TRBV7-2 and TRBJ2-5, with D tentatively TRBD2 (6 bases). The CDR3 contains 15 residues. The V end lost 5 bases, the J end lost 5 bases, and 18 bases lay between the germline ends. Germline CDR1 SGHTA, CDR2 FQGNSA. CDR3 in DNA: TGTGCCAGCAGCCCGGTCGCGGGGACTTGGGAGACCCAGTACTTC. Amino acids: CASSPVAGTWETQYF.

Concerning this clonotype: With a much larger clone just one base away, this may be a read error. V gene TRBV20-1 combines with J gene TRBJ2-7; 14 nucleotides line up with TRBD2. Germline V gives CDR1 DFQATT, CDR2 SNEGSKA (reference sequence). The CDR3 totals 16 residues. Losses at the gene ends were 0 bases for V and 12 bases for J; bases not matched to a gene: 13. CDR3 amino acids: CSARDTGTSGRETLYF. CDR3 sequence (DNA): TGCAGTGCTAGAGATACCGGGACTAGCGGGAGAGAGACCCTGTACTTC.

To note about this clonotype: The junction and the germline gene differ at one end; a read error may be behind it. The genes are TRBV20-1 and TRBJ2-1; 8 bases align to TRBD2. The CDR3 has 16 amino acids. Germline V CDR1 and CDR2: DFQATT, SNEGSKA (reference sequence). CDR3 bases: TGCAGTGTCAAGAGTGGGGGGAGCGGGGGCTACAACGAGCAGTTCTTC. Its protein product is CSVKSGGSGGYNEQFF.

This clonotype was seen a handful of times. The rearrangement uses TRBV4-1 and TRBJ2-5; 14 nucleotides agree with TRBD2. Germline V lookup: CDR1 MGHRA, CDR2 YSYEKL. V trimming: 5 bases; J trimming: 3 bases; junction bases outside the gene matches: 17. CDR3 length: 20 residues. CDR3 DNA: TGCGCCAGCAGCGACCCTAGGACAGGGACTAGCGGGAGATGGAAAGAGACCCAGTACTTC. Its protein product is CASSDPRTGTSGRWKETQYF.

V gene TRBV10-3 combines with J gene TRBJ1-5, with 10 positions matching TRBD1. V dropped 5 bases and J dropped 6; count of bases not matched to a gene: 4. CDR3 length: 14 amino acids. Germline values: CDR1 ENHRY, CDR2 SYGVKD. The CDR3 nucleotides read TGTGCCATCAGTCGACAGGGGGCGGGTCAGCCCCAGCATTTT. Its translation: CAISRQGAGQPQHF.

The chain is built from TRBV20-1 and TRBJ1-5, with D possibly being TRBD1 (6 bases). V lost 0 bases to trimming and J lost 0 bases, with 21 bases between them. The CDR3 consists of 19 residues. Germline lookup yields CDR1 DFQATT and CDR2 SNEGSKA (reference sequence). CDR3: CSARDIGQSVGGSNQPQHF. The CDR3 DNA is TGCAGTGCTAGAGATATAGGACAGTCAGTTGGGGGTAGCAATCAGCCCCAGCATTTT.

The rearrangement links TRBV20-1 to TRBJ2-7, with 10 bases matching TRBD2. The germline V gene encodes CDR1 DFQATT and CDR2 SNEGSKA (reference sequence). V dropped 3 bases and J dropped 1; count of bases not matched to a gene: 3. The CDR3 extends over 14 amino acids. The CDR3 DNA sequence: TGCAGTGCTAGGCTACTAGCGGGATCCTACGAGCAGTACTTC. The encoded protein is CSARLLAGSYEQYF.

This clonotype was seen more than once but under ten times. This chain joins TRBV19 and TRBJ1-1; TRBD1 matches 9 bases. CDR1 and CDR2 (germline): LNHDA, SQIVND (reference sequence). The CDR3 is made up of 14 amino acids. J gave up 1 base and V 9 bases, and 6 bases lay outside the gene matches. DNA of the CDR3: TGTGCCAGCAGCATGGGACAGGGGAACACTGAAGCTTTCTTT. Translated, it gives CASSMGQGNTEAFF.

The sample holds a few counts of this clonotype. An end of the junction differs from the germline gene, which may be a read error. This chain uses TRBV15 with TRBJ1-1, with D possibly TRBD1 on 5 matching bases. The CDR3 has 13 residues. The germline CDR1 and CDR2 sequences are LNHNV and YYDKDF (reference sequence). The CDR3 DNA reads as TGTGTCACCAGCATGTCTAGGGGCACTGAAGCTTTCTTT. Protein: CVTSMSRGTEAFF.

The chain has TRBV7-9 and TRBJ1-1, with 8 bases lining up with TRBD1. The V gene's germline CDR1 is SEHNR and CDR2 FQNEAQ (reference sequence). V shed 7 bases and J 4 bases; nucleotides not matched to a gene: 8. The CDR3 contains 14 residues. The CDR3 bases are TGTGCCAGCACCGACTCACAGGGGGGCACTGAAGCTTTCTTT. It specifies CASTDSQGGTEAFF.

Many counts were recorded for this clonotype. V usage is TRBV5-1 and J usage is TRBJ2-5; possible D gene TRBD1, 6 bases. The CDR3 covers 15 residues. Trimming took 4 bases from V and 2 from J, leaving 15 bases between them. Germline V gene data show CDR1 as SGHRS and CDR2 as YFSETQ. The CDR3 loop reads CASSPVWDKQETQYF. For the CDR3, the DNA is TGCGCCAGCAGCCCGGTGTGGGACAAACAAGAGACCCAGTACTTC.

V is TRBV28 and J is TRBJ2-1; 11 bases align to TRBD2. The germline CDR1 and CDR2 sequences are MDHEN and SYDVKM. The CDR3 covers 16 residues. V was clipped by 5 bases and J by 8 bases; unmatched bases: 11. In DNA form, the CDR3 reads TGTGCCAGCAGTGGAACTAGCGGGAGTCATATCGATGAGCAGTTCTTC. Its translation is CASSGTSGSHIDEQFF.

The chain carries TRBV7-9 and TRBJ2-1; D gene uncertain. Per the germline V gene, CDR1 is SEHNR and CDR2 is FQNEAQ (reference sequence). V lost 0 bases and J lost 0, with 18 bases in between. The CDR3 spans 19 residues. The CDR3 coding sequence is TGTGCCAGCAGCTTAGCTACGATGAGGACCCGACCCTCCTACAATGAGCAGTTCTTC. This codes for CASSLATMRTRPSYNEQFF.